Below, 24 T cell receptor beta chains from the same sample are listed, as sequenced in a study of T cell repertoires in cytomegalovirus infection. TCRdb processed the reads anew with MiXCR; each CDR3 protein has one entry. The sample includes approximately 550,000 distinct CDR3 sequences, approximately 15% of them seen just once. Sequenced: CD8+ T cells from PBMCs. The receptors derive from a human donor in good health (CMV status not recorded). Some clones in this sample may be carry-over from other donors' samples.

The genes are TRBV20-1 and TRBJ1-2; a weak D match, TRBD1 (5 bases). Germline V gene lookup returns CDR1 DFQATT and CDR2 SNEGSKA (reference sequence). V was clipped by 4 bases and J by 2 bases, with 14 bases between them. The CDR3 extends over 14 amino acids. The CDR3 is CSATPDITNYGYTF. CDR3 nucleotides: TGCAGTGCTACACCGGACATTACCAACTATGGCTACACCTTC.

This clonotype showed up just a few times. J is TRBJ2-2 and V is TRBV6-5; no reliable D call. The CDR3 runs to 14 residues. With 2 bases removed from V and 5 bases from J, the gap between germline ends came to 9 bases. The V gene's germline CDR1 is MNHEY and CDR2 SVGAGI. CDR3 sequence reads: CASSYTTETGELFF. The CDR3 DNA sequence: TGTGCCAGCAGTTACACTACAGAGACCGGGGAGCTGTTTTTT.

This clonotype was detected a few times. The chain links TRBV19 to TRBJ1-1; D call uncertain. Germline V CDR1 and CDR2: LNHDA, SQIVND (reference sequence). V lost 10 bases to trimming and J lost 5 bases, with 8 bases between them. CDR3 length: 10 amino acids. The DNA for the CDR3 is TGTGCCATCTTCAGTACTGAAGCTTTCTTT. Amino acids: CAIFSTEAFF.

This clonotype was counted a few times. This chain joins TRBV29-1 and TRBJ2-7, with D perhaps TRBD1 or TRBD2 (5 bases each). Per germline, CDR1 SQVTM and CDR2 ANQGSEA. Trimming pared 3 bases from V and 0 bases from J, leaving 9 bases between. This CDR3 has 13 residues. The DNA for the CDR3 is TGCAGCGTTGAGCCCGGGACCTCCTACGAGCAGTACTTC. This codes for CSVEPGTSYEQYF.

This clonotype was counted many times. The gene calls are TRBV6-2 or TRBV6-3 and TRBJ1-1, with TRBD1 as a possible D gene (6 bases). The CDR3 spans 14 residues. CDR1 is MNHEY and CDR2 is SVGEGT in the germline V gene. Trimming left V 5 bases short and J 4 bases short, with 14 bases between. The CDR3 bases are TGTGCCAGCAGTGGTTTTTACAGGGCCACTGAAGCTTTCTTT. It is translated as CASSGFYRATEAFF.

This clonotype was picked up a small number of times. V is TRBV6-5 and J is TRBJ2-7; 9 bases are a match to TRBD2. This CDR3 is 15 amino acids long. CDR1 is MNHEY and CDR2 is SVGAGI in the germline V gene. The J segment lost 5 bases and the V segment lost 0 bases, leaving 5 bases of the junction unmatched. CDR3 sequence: CASSYSGSGSHEQYF. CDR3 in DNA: TGTGCCAGCAGTTACTCGGGTAGCGGGAGCCACGAGCAGTACTTC.

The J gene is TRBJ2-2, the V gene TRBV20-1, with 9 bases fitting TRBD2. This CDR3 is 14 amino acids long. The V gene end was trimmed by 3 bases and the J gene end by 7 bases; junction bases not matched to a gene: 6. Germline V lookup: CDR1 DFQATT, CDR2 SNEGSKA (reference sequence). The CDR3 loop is CSASRAGGNGELFF. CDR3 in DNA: TGCAGTGCTAGTAGGGCGGGGGGGAACGGGGAGCTGTTTTTT.

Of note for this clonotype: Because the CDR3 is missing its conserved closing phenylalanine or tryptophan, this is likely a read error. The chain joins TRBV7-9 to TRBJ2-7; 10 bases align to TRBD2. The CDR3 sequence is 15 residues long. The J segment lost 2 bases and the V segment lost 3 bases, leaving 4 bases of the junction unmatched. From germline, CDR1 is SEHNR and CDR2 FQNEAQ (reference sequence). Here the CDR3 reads CASSLTSGRPYEQYL. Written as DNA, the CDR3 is TGTGCCAGCAGCTTGACTAGCGGGCGCCCCTACGAGCAGTACTTA.

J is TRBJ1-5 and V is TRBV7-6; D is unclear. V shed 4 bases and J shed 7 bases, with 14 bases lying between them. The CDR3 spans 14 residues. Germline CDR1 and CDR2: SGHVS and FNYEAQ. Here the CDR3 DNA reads TGTGCCAGCAGCTCCAGTGTGGGAAGGCAGCCCCAGCATTTT. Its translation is CASSSSVGRQPQHF.

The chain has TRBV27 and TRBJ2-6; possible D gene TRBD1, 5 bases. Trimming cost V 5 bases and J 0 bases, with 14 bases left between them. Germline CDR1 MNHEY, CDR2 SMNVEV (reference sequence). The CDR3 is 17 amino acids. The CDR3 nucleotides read TGTGCCAGCAGTCCCAACCCTGACAGCTCTGGGGCCAACGTCCTGACTTTC. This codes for CASSPNPDSSGANVLTF.

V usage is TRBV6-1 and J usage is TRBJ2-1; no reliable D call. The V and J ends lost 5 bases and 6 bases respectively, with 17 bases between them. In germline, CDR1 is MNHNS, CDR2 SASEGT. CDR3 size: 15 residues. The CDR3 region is CASSFSHSPLNEQFF. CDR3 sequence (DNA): TGTGCCAGCAGTTTTAGTCACTCCCCCCTCAATGAGCAGTTCTTC.

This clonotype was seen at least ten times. The CDR3 spells CASSLGPRQPQHF. The CDR3 region has the DNA TGTGCCAGCAGCCTAGGCCCTAGGCAGCCCCAGCATTTT. The rearrangement joins TRBV7-6 to TRBJ1-5, with D unclear. V lost 5 bases to trimming and J lost 7 bases, with 12 bases between them. CDR3 length: 13 amino acids. The germline CDR1 and CDR2 sequences are SGHVS and FNYEAQ.

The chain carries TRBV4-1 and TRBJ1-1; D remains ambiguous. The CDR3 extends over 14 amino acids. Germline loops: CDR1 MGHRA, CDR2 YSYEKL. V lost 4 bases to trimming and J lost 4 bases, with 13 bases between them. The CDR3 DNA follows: TGCGCCAGCAGCCGTAAGTGGGCGGGCACTGAAGCTTTCTTT. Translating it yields CASSRKWAGTEAFF.

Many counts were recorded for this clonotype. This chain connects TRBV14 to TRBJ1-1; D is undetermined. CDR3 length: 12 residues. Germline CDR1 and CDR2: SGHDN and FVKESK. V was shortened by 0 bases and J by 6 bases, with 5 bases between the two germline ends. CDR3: CASSQESPEAFF. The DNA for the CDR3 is TGTGCCAGCAGCCAAGAATCCCCTGAAGCTTTCTTT.

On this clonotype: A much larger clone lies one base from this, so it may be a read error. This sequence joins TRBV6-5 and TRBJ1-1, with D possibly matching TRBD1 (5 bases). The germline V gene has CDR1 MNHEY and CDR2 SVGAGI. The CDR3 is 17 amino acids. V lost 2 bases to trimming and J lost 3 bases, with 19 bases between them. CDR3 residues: CASSYGGEGYMYTEAFF. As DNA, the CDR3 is TGTGCCAGCAGTTACGGGGGGGAGGGCTACATGTACACTGAAGCTTTCTTT.

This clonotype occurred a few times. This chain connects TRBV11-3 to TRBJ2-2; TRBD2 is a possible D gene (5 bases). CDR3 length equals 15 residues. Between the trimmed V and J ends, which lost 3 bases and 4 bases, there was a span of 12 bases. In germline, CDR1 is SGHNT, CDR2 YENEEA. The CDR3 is CASSFGGGSTGELFF. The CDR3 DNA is TGTGCCAGCAGCTTTGGAGGAGGAAGCACCGGGGAGCTGTTTTTT.

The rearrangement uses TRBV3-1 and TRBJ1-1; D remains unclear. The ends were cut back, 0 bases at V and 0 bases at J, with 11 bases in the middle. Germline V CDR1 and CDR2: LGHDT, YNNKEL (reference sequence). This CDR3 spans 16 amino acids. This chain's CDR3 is CASSQEGWQMNTEAFF. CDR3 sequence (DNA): TGTGCCAGCAGCCAAGAGGGTTGGCAGATGAACACTGAAGCTTTCTTT.

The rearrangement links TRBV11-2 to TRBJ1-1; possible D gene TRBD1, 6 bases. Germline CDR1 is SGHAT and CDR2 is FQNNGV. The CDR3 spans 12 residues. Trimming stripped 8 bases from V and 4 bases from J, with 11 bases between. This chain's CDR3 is CASGGAGTEAFF. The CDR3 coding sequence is TGTGCCAGCGGGGGGGCCGGCACTGAAGCTTTCTTT.

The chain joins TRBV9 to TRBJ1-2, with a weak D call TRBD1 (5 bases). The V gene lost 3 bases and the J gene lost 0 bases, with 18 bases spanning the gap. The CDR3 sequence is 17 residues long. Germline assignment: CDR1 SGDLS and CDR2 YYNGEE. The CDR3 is CASSAAGTELTNYGYTF. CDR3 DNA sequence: TGTGCCAGCAGCGCCGCCGGGACCGAACTTACTAACTATGGCTACACCTTC.

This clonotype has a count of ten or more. CDR3 coding DNA: TGCGCCAGCAGCCAAGAAGGGTCGGTTTCTGGAAACACCATATATTTT. Its protein is CASSQEGSVSGNTIYF. The V and J genes are TRBV4-1 and TRBJ1-3; no reliable D call. The CDR3 has 16 residues. V was pared by 0 bases and J by 1 base, with 10 bases between. Germline values: CDR1 MGHRA, CDR2 YSYEKL.

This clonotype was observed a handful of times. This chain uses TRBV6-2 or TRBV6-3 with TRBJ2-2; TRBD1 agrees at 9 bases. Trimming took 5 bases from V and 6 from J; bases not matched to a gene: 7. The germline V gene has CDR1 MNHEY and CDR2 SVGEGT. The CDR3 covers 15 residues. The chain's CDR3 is CASSARNRGPGELFF. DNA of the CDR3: TGTGCCAGCAGTGCCCGAAACAGGGGGCCCGGGGAGCTGTTTTTT.

The CDR3 reads CASSLDYMEQFF. The CDR3 nucleotides read TGTGCCAGCAGTTTGGATTATATGGAGCAGTTCTTC. The chain uses TRBV28 and TRBJ2-1, with D hard to call. The germline V gene encodes CDR1 MDHEN and CDR2 SYDVKM. V was trimmed by 3 bases and J by 10 bases, leaving 10 bases between them. This CDR3 spans 12 amino acids.

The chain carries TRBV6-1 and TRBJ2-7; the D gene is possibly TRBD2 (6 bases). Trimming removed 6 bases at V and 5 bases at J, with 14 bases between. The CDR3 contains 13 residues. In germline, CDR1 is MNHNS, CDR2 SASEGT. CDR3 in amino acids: CASRSRGSHEQYF. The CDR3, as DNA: TGTGCCAGCAGATCCCGGGGGTCCCACGAGCAGTACTTC.

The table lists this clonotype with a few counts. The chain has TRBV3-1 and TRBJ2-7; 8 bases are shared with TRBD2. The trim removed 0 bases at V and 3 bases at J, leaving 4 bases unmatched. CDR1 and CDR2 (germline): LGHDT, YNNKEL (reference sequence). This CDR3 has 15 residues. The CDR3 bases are TGTGCCAGCAGCCAAGATTTAGCGGGGTACTACGAGCAGTACTTC. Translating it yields CASSQDLAGYYEQYF.